Reported below is one T cell receptor (beta chain). V was clipped by 5 bases and J by 7 bases, with 9 bases between them. CDR3 length: 12 amino acids. Germline CDR1 and CDR2: SGHAT and FQNNGV. The source of the sample is a study of blood T cell repertoires in COVID-19. Study in general: Acute and convalescent COVID-19 specimens originated in the United States, Italy and Spain. The analysed material was cDNA or gDNA that came from T cells, B-cell-depleted T cells, or PBMCs.

In the original workflow: Reference gene primer amplification gave estimated nucleated cell counts. Method: immunoSEQ multiplex PCR; TCRdb's copy keeps in-frame clones and lacks some. V, J and clone size are taken as reported in that table, and D and trimming were inferred from the DNA itself. The sample lists just under 65,000 clones, about 86% occurring once. This receptor was obtained from a man aged 35-49 years with acute or convalescent COVID-19. The V and J genes are TRBV11-2 and TRBJ2-1, with D unclear. Sequencing was performed on peripheral blood. The CDR3 loop reads CASSVSWNEQFF. The CDR3 nucleotides read TGTGCCAGCAGCGTTAGCTGGAATGAGCAGTTCTTC.